Detailed here is one T cell receptor (beta chain). This clonotype was observed a few times. Its antigen is still unknown. Base quality data are lacking; no much larger clone is found one base away. The record originates from a study of T cell repertoires in cytomegalovirus infection (dated by TCRdb to about 2019). Study-wide context: Recently identified HLA-C-restricted CMV epitopes, whose presentation resists viral immunomodulation, were targeted by peptide stimulations together with well-studied HLA-B-restricted epitopes. Donor HLA type was relevant to the analysis, as public TCR beta signatures indicated carriage of CMV infection together with the matching HLA type. What the authors observed across the whole study: In both this cohort and an independent cohort of 352 donors, the cumulative frequency of public TCR beta family members distinguished carriers of CMV infection plus the relevant HLA type. The ex vivo response was dominated by HLA-C-restricted CMV-specific TCR beta clonotypes, which also provided the single most frequent clonotype in two of eight donors.

CDR1 is given as LNHNV and CDR2 as YYDKDF, both from the germline V gene (reference sequence). The CDR3 covers 15 residues, taking in both the cysteine and the phenylalanine. CDR3 DNA is the only sequence kept; it has 45 bases, read in frame from the first base. The germline V end is reduced by 0 bases and the J end by 5 bases; junction bases left unmatched: 4. What this sample's treatment or condition label stands for: in vitro stimulation with specific CMV peptide epitopes to enrich CMV-specific T cells. For sequencing, an Illumina HiSeq 1500 was employed. The raw public data were reprocessed by TCRdb itself: fastp quality trimming at Q25, MiXCR clonotype calling, in-frame beta chains only. Entries that share a CDR3 protein sequence are merged under the most common genes and DNA. In this sample the table shows 450,000 to 550,000 distinct CDR3 sequences, approximately 40% of which occur a single time. The ten largest clones add up to about 41% of the sample.

This clonotype originated in a human donor in good health (CMV status not recorded). Some clones in this sample may be carry-over from other donors' samples. The specimen comprised cultured PBMCs, sampled from culture after CMV antigen stimulation. The rearrangement combines TRBV15 with TRBJ2-5; 9 central nucleotides agree with TRBD2. The CDR3 in this case is CATSRDPGLAETQYF. The bases are TGTGCCACCAGCAGAGATCCGGGACTAGCCGAGACCCAGTACTTC.